This TCR beta chain was recovered during a study of PD-1 blockade in mismatch repair-deficient tumors (TCRdb year 2017). About the full investigation: The trial enrolled fewer than 90 consecutive patients with approximately twelve mismatch repair-deficient cancer types between 2013 and 2016, all previously treated and progressing. Deep sequencing of TCR CDR3 regions was used to track tumor-associated T cell clones in peripheral blood of patients responding to PD-1 blockade.

From its cysteine to its phenylalanine, the CDR3 spans 16 amino acids. Only CDR3 DNA is held: 48 bases, read in frame from base 1. V lost 4 bases and J lost 5 bases, and the count of bases not matched to a germline gene is 13. CDR1 MNHEY and CDR2 SVGAGI are derived from the germline V gene. In the case of this clone: The antigen it recognizes is unknown. No base qualities exist here, and no much larger clone lies one base off it.

Library construction relied on the immunoSEQ multiplex PCR assay. TCRdb's version of the immuneACCESS table is confined to in-frame rearrangements and falls short of the full clone set. An unresolved V gene accounts for under half of the shortfall where checked; the remainder is of unknown origin. In this sample the table shows about 120,000 clones, 88% of which occur a single time. Of the sample, roughly 10% is held by the ten largest clones. Findings and caveats that apply to the study as a whole: Tumor-resident clones, often undetectable in blood before treatment, expanded rapidly after pembrolizumab and then contracted, generally before radiologic responses.

For each enrolled patient, mismatch repair deficiency was established using either polymerase chain reaction or immunohistochemistry. TCR sequencing was performed for a few patients who responded to pembrolizumab therapy. The phase II trial prospectively evaluated PD-1 blockade with pembrolizumab in advanced mismatch repair-deficient cancers, independent of tissue of origin. Peripheral blood T cell samples were gathered serially, both before PD-1 blockade started and at multiple time points afterward. Blood sampling times were expressed in weeks after the first pembrolizumab dose. This chain is built from TRBV6-5 and TRBJ2-7, and 8 junctional nucleotides match TRBD1. This clonotype was obtained from an adult with mismatch repair-deficient cancer. Sample: peripheral blood, taken 70 to 72 weeks after starting pembrolizumab. Here is the DNA: TGTGCCAGCAGTTTCCTACCCAGGGGGCTAGTCAACGAGCAGTACTTC. The encoded protein is CASSFLPRGLVNEQYF.